One and the same sample provided the 7 T cell receptor beta chains below, sequenced in a study of T-cell memory formation after mild COVID-19. TCRdb reanalysed the 5' RACE reads using MiXCR and keeps one entry per CDR3 protein. The profile shows hundreds of thousands of distinct CDR3 sequences, roughly an eighth of them singletons. The sequenced material came from PBMCs or a T cell subset sorted from them (not recorded which). The receptor set was obtained from a man aged 18 to 29 who had mild COVID-19 (a few samples of this study predate the infection). Cell type and time point are not known.

A few counts support this clonotype. V is TRBV3-1 and J is TRBJ2-2; possibly TRBD1 for D (6 bases). CDR3 length: 17 residues. The germline gives CDR1 LGHDT, CDR2 YNNKEL (reference sequence). The V gene lost 2 bases and the J gene lost 0 bases, with 13 bases spanning the gap. CDR3 sequence: CASSQPTGSANTGELFF. The CDR3 DNA follows: TGTGCCAGCAGCCAACCGACAGGATCGGCGAACACCGGGGAGCTGTTTTTT.

The chain joins TRBV7-9 to TRBJ2-1; either TRBD1 or TRBD2 may fit D (5 bases each). The germline CDR1 and CDR2 sequences are SEHNR and FQNEAQ (reference sequence). V shed 7 bases and J shed 3 bases, with 13 bases lying between them. There are 14 residues in the CDR3. The CDR3 protein is CASTARDRYNEQFF. The CDR3 DNA reads TGTGCCAGCACCGCCAGGGACCGCTACAATGAGCAGTTCTTC.

At least ten counts were recorded for this clonotype. V and J are TRBV3-1 and TRBJ1-5; D possibly corresponds to TRBD1 (5 bases). CDR1 is LGHDT, CDR2 YNNKEL, per germline (reference sequence). The CDR3 is made up of 13 amino acids. Trimming shortened V by 4 bases and J by 5 bases, and 9 bases separated the two germline ends. The CDR3, as DNA: TGTGCCAGCAGCCCAGCCAGGGATCAGCCCCAGCATTTT. It translates to CASSPARDQPQHF.

This clonotype was observed a handful of times. The rearrangement uses TRBV20-1 and TRBJ2-7; 7 bases are a match to TRBD1. V gave up 0 bases and J gave up 0 bases; unmatched junction bases: 5. The germline V gene has CDR1 DFQATT and CDR2 SNEGSKA (reference sequence). The CDR3 extends over 15 amino acids. Here the CDR3 reads CSARDLGDSSYEQYV. The CDR3 DNA is TGCAGTGCTAGAGATCTTGGGGACAGCTCCTACGAGCAGTACGTC.

This clonotype was seen only a few times. The V gene is TRBV3-1, the J gene TRBJ1-6; TRBD1 is a possible D gene (5 bases). CDR1 LGHDT and CDR2 YNNKEL come from the germline V gene (reference sequence). V was shortened by 0 bases and J by 10 bases, with 13 bases between the two germline ends. The CDR3 totals 15 residues. The CDR3 loop is CASSQDGGSGSPLHF. In DNA form, the CDR3 reads TGTGCCAGCAGCCAAGATGGGGGGTCGGGGTCACCCCTCCACTTT.

This rearrangement joins TRBV6-6 to TRBJ1-3, with TRBD1 identical over 7 bases. The CDR3 spans 17 residues. With V trimmed by 0 bases and J by 4 bases, 9 bases remained unmatched. Germline loops: CDR1 MNHNY, CDR2 SVGAGI (reference sequence). CDR3 nucleotides: TGTGCCAGCAGTTACTCGACTGACAGGGCTTTCGGAAACACCATATATTTT. This gives the protein CASSYSTDRAFGNTIYF.

This clonotype has more than one count but fewer than ten. The chain couples TRBV12-3 or TRBV12-4 to TRBJ1-1; the match to TRBD1 covers 7 bases. J gave up 1 base and V 6 bases, and 11 bases lay outside the gene matches. This CDR3 spans 16 amino acids. CDR3 in amino acids: CASSPRQGGENTEAFF. In DNA, the CDR3 is TGTGCCAGCAGCCCAAGACAGGGAGGGGAGAACACTGAAGCTTTCTTT.